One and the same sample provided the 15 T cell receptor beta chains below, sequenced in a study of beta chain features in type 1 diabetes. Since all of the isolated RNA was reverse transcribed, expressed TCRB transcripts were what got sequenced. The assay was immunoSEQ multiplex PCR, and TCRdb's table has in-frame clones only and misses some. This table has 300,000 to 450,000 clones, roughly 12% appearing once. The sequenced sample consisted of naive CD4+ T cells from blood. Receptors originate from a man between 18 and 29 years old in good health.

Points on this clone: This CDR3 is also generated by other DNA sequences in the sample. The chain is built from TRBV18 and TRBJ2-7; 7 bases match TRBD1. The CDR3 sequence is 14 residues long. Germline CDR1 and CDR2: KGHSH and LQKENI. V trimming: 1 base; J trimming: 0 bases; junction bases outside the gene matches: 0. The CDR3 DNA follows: TGTGCCAGCTCACCACGGGACAGCTCCTACGAGCAGTACTTC. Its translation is CASSPRDSSYEQYF. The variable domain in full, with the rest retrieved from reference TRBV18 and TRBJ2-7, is NAGVMQNPRHLVRRRGQEARLRCSPMKGHSHVYWYRQLPEEGLKFMVYLQKENIIDESGMPKERFSAEFPKEGPSILRIQQVVRGDSAAYFCASSPRDSSYEQYFGPGTRLTVT.

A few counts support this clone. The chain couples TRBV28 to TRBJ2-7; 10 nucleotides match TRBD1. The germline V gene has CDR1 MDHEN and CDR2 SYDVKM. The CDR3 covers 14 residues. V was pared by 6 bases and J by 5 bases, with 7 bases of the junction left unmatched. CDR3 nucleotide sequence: TGTGCCAGCAGAGCCGGGACAGGGGTCCACGAGCAGTACTTC. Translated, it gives CASRAGTGVHEQYF.

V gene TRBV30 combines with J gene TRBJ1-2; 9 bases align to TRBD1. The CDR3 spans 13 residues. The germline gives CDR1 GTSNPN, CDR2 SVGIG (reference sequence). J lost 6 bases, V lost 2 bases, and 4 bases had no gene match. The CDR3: CAWSTGQGNGYTF. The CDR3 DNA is TGTGCCTGGAGTACCGGACAGGGGAATGGCTACACCTTC. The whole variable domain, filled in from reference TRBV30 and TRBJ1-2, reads SQTIHQWPATLVQPVGSPLSLECTVEGTSNPNLYWYRQAAGRGLQLLFYSVGIGQISSEVPQNLSASRPQDRQFILSSKKLLLSDSGFYLCAWSTGQGNGYTFGSGTRLTVV.

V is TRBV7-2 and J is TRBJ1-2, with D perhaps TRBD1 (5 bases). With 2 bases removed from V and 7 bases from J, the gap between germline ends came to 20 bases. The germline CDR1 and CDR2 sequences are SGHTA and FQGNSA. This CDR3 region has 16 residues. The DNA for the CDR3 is TGTGCCAGCAGCTTAACTTCGGGGACTAGGGGCGGTGGCTACACCTTC. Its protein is CASSLTSGTRGGGYTF.

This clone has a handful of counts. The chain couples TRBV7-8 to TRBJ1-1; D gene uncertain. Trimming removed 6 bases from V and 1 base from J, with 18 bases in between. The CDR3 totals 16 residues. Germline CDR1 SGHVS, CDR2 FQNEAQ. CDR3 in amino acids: CASRVSGVVGNTEAFF. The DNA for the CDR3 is TGTGCCAGCAGAGTTAGCGGGGTAGTTGGGAACACTGAAGCTTTCTTT. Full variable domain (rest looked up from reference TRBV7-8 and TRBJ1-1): GAGVSQSPRYKVAKRGQDVALRCDPISGHVSLFWYQQALGQGPEFLTYFQNEAQLDKSGLPSDRFFAERPEGSVSTLKIQRTQQEDSAVYLCASRVSGVVGNTEAFFGQGTRLTVV.

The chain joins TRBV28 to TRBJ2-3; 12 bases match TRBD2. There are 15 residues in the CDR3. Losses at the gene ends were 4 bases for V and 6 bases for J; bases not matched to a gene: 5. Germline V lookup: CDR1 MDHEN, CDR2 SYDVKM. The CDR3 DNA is TGTGCCAGCAGTTCTAGCGGGGGGGCCAGGGATACGCAGTATTTT. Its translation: CASSSSGGARDTQYF.

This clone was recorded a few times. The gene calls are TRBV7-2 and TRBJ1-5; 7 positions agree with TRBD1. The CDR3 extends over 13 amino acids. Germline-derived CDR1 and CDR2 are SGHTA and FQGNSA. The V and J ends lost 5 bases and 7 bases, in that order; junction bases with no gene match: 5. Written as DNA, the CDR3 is TGTGCCAGCAGCAGTACAGGGGACCAGCCCCAGCATTTT. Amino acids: CASSSTGDQPQHF.

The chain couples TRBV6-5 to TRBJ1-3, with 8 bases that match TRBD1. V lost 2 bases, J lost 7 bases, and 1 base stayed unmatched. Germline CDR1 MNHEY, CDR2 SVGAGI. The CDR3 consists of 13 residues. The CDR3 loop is CASSYRDRNTIYF. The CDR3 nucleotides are TGTGCCAGCAGTTACCGGGACAGGAACACCATATATTTT.

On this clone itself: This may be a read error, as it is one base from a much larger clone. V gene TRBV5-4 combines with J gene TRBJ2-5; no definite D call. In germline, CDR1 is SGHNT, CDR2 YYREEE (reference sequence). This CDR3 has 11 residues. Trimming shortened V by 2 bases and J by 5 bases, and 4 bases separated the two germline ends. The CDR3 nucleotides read TGTGCCAGCAGCTTTCGGGAGACCCAGTACTTC. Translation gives CASSFRETQYF.

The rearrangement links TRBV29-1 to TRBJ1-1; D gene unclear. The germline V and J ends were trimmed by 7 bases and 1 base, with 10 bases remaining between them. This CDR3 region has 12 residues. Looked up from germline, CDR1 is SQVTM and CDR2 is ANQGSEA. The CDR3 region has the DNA TGCAGCGGGAATTCGGGGAACACTGAAGCTTTCTTT. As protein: CSGNSGNTEAFF.

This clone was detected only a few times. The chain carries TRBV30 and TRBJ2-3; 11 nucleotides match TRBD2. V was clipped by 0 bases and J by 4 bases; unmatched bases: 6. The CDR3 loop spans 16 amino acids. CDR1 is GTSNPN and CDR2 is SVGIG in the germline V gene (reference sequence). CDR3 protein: CAWSVRLAGGPDTQYF. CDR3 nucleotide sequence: TGTGCCTGGAGTGTGAGGTTAGCGGGGGGGCCAGATACGCAGTATTTT.

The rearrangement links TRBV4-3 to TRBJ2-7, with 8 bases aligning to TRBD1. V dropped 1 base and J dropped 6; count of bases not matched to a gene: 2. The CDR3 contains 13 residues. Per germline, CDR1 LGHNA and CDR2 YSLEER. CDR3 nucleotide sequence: TGCGCCAGCAGCCAAGGGACAGGGTTCGAGCAGTACTTC. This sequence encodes CASSQGTGFEQYF.

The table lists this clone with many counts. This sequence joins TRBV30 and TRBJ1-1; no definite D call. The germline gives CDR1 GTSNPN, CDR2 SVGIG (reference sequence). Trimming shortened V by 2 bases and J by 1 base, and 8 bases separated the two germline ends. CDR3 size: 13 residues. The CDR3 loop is CAWSTYRNTEAFF. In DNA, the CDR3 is TGTGCCTGGAGTACCTACAGGAACACTGAAGCTTTCTTT.

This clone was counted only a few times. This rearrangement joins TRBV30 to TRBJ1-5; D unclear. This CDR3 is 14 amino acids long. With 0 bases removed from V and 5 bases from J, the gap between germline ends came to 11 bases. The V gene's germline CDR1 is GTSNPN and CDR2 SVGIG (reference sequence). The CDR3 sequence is CAWSVSSEYQPQHF. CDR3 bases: TGTGCCTGGAGTGTATCGTCGGAGTATCAGCCCCAGCATTTT.

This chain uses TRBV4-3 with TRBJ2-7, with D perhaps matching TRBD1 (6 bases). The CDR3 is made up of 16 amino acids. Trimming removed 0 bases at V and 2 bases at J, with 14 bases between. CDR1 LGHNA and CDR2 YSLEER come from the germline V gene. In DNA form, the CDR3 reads TGCGCCAGCAGCCAAGATCACTACCGGGACACCTACGAGCAGTACTTC. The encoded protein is CASSQDHYRDTYEQYF.